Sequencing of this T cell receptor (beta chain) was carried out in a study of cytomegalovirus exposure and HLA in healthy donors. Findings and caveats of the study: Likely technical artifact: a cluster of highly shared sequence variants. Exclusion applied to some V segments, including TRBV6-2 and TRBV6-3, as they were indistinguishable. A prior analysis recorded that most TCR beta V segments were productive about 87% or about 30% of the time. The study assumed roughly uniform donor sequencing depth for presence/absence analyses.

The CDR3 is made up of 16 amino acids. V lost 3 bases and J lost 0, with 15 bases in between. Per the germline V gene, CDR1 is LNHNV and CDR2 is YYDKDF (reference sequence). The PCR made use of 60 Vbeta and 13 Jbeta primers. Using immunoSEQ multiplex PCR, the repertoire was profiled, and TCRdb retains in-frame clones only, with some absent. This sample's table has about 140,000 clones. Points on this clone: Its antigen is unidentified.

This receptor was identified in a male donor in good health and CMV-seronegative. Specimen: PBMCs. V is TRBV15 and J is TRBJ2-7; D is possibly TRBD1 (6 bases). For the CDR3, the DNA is TGTGCCACCAGCAGTTACTCCGGGACATACTCCTACGAGCAGTACTTC. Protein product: CATSSYSGTYSYEQYF.